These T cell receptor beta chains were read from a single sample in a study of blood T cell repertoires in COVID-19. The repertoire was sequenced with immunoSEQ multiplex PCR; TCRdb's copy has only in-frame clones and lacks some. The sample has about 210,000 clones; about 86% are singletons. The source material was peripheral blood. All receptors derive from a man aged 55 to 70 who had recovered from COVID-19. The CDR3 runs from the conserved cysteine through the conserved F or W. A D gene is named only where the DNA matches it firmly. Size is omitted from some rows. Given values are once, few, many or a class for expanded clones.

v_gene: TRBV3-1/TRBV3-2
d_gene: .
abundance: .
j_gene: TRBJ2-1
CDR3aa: CASSQMIGSNEQFF
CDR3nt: TGTGCCAGCAGCCAAATGATCGGGAGTAATGAGCAGTTCTTC

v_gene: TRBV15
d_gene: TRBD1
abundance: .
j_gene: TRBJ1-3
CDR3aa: CATSRDPTGLGNTIYF
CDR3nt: TGTGCCACCAGCAGAGATCCGACAGGGCTTGGAAACACCATATATTTT

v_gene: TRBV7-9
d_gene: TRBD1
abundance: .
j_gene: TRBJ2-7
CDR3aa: CASSSLGTGVSEQYF
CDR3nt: TGTGCCAGCAGCTCCCTCGGGACAGGGGTAAGCGAGCAGTACTTC

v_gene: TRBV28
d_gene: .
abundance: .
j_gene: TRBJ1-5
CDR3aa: CASSSRLYSNQPQHF
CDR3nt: TGTGCCAGCAGTTCCAGGCTTTATAGCAATCAGCCCCAGCATTTT

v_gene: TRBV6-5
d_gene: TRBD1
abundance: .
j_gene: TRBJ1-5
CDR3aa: CASYEPAQGNQPQHF
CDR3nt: TGTGCCAGCTACGAACCGGCACAGGGGAATCAGCCCCAGCATTTT

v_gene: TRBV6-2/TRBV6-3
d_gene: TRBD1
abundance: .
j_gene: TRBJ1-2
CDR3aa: CASSKPTGTGIYGYTF
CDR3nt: TGTGCCAGCAGCAAACCTACCGGGACAGGGATCTATGGCTACACCTTC

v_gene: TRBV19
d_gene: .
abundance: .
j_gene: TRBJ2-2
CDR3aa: CASSIDPQNTGELFF
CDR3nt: TGTGCCAGTAGTATAGATCCCCAGAACACCGGGGAGCTGTTTTTT

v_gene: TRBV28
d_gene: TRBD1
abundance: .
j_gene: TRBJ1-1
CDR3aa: CASSSGTANTEAFF
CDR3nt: TGTGCCAGCAGTTCCGGGACAGCAAACACTGAAGCTTTCTTT

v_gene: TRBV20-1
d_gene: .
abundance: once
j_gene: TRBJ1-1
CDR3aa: CSTKQNTEAFF
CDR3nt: TGCAGTACTAAACAGAACACTGAAGCTTTCTTT

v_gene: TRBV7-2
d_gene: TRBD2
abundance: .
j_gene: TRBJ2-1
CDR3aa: CASSPRTSGNEQFF
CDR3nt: TGTGCCAGCAGCCCTCGGACTAGCGGCAATGAGCAGTTCTTC

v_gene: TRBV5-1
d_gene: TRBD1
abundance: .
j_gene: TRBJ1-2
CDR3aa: CASSQSTFDRVSNYGYTF
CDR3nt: TGCGCCAGCAGCCAATCAACTTTTGACAGGGTATCTAACTATGGCTACACCTTC

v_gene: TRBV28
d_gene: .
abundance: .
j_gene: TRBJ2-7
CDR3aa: CASNPTGRDEQYF
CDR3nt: TGTGCCAGCAACCCCACAGGGCGGGACGAGCAGTACTTC

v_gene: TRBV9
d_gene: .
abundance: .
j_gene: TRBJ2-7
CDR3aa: CASSFGSSSEYEQYF
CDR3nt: TGTGCCAGCAGCTTCGGGAGTTCGTCTGAGTACGAGCAGTACTTC

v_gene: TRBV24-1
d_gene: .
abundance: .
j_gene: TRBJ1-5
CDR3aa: CATGLLNGPQHF
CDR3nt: TGTGCCACGGGCCTGTTGAATGGGCCCCAGCATTTT

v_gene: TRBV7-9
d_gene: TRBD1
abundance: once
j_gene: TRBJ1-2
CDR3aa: CASSPLRDSGGYTF
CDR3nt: TGTGCCAGCAGCCCGCTCCGGGACAGTGGGGGCTACACCTTC

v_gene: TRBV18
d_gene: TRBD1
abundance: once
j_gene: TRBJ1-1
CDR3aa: CASSGDRVSTFF
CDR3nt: TGTGCCAGCTCGGGGGACAGGGTATCAACTTTCTTT

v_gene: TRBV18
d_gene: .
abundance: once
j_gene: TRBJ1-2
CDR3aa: CASSPSQVPAYGYTF
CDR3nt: TGTGCCAGCTCACCATCGCAGGTACCCGCCTATGGCTACACCTTC

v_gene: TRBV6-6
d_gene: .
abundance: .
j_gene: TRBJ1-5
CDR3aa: CASSIRGFNQPQHF
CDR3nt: TGTGCCAGCAGTATACGGGGGTTCAATCAGCCCCAGCATTTT

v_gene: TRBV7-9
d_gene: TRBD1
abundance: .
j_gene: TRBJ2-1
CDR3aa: CASSSTPGQTFNEQFF
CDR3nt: TGTGCCAGCAGCTCTACCCCGGGACAGACATTCAATGAGCAGTTCTTC

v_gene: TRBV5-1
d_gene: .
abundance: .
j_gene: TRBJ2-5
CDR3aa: CASSNRGRWETQYF
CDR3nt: TGCGCCAGCTCGAACCGGGGGAGGTGGGAGACCCAGTACTTC

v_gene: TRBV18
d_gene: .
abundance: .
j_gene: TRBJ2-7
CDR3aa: CASSPSEGVSYEQYF
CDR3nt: TGTGCCAGCTCACCTTCGGAAGGGGTCTCCTACGAGCAGTACTTC

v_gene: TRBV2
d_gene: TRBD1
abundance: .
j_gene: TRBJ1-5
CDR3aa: CASRDDRGAAGPQHF
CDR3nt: TGTGCCAGCAGAGATGACAGGGGGGCCGCGGGACCCCAGCATTTT

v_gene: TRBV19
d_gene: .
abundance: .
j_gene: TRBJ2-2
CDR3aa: CASSPWAVKTGELFF
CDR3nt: TGTGCCAGTAGCCCATGGGCAGTCAAAACCGGGGAGCTGTTTTTT

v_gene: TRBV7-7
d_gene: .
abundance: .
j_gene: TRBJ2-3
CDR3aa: CASSKGGQGADTQYF
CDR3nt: TGTGCCAGCAGCAAAGGGGGGCAGGGGGCAGATACGCAGTATTTT

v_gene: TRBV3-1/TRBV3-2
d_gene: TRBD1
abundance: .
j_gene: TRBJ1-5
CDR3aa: CASSQDRGATNQPQHF
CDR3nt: TGTGCCAGCAGCCAGGACAGGGGGGCCACCAATCAGCCCCAGCATTTT

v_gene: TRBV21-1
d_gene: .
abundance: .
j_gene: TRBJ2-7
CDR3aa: CASSENGNYPVGQYF
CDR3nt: TGTGCCAGCAGCGAGAACGGTAACTATCCGGTTGGGCAGTACTTC

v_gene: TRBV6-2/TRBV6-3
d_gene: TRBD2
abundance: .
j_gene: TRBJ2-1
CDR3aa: CASSYAGGPVDEQFF
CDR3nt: TGTGCCAGCAGTTACGCGGGGGGGCCGGTCGATGAGCAGTTCTTC

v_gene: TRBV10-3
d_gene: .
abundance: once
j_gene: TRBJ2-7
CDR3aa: CAISPSSYEQYF
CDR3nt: TGTGCCATCAGCCCCTCCTCCTACGAGCAGTACTTC

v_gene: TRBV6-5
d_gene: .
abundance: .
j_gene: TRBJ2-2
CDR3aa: CASIPAGLAGELFF
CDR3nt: TGTGCCAGCATTCCCGCAGGGTTGGCCGGGGAGCTGTTTTTT

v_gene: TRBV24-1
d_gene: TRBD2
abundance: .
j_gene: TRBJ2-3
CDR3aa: CATGLAGGGTDTQYF
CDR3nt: TGTGCCACCGGGTTGGCGGGAGGGGGAACAGATACGCAGTATTTT

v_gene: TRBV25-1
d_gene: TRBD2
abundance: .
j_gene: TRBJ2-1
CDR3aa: CASRERLAGRRNEQFF
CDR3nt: TGTGCCAGCAGGGAAAGACTAGCGGGGAGGCGAAATGAGCAGTTCTTC

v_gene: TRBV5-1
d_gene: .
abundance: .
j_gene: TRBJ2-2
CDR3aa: CASSLVFAGELFF
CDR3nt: TGCGCCAGCAGCTTGGTTTTCGCCGGGGAGCTGTTTTTT

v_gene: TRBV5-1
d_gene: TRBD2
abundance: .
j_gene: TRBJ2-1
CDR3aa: CASSFGTNNEQFF
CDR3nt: TGCGCCAGCAGCTTCGGGACTAACAATGAGCAGTTCTTC

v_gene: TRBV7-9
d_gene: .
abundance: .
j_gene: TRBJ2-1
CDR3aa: CASSLDGGTYNEQFF
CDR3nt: TGTGCCAGCAGCTTAGACGGCGGAACCTACAATGAGCAGTTCTTC

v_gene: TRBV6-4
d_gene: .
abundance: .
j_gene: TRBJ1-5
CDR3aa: CASFPRGDPTDYSNQPQHF
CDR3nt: TGTGCCAGCTTCCCCCGAGGGGATCCCACGGACTATAGCAATCAGCCCCAGCATTTT

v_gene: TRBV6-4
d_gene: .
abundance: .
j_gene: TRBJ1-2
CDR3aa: CASSDRGSSYGYTF
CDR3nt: TGTGCCAGCAGTGACAGGGGGAGCAGCTATGGCTACACCTTC

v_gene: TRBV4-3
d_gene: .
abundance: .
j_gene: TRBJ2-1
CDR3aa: CASSHPRGGSSYNEQFF
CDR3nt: TGCGCCAGCAGCCACCCTCGAGGAGGGAGCTCCTACAATGAGCAGTTCTTC

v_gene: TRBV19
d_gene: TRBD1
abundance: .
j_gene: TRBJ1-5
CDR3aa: CASSIEGTGVSPQHF
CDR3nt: TGTGCCAGTAGTATCGAGGGGACAGGAGTATCGCCCCAGCATTTT

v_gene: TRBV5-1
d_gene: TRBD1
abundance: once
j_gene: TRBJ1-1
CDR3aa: CASSGQGMNTEAFF
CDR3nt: TGCGCCAGCAGTGGACAGGGAATGAACACTGAAGCTTTCTTT

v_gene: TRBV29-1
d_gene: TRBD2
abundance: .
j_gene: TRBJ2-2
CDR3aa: CSVPREGTGELFF
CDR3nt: TGCAGCGTCCCCAGGGAGGGCACCGGGGAGCTGTTTTTT

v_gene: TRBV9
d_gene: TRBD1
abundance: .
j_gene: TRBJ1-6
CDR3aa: CASSDRGNSPLHF
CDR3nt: TGTGCCAGCAGCGACAGGGGAAATTCACCCCTCCACTTT

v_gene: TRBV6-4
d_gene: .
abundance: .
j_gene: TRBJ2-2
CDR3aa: CASSAEGANTGELFF
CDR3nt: TGTGCCAGCAGTGCGGAGGGGGCAAACACCGGGGAGCTGTTTTTT

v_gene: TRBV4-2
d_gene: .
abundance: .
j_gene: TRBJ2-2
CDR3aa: CASSLVTGELFF
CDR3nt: TGTGCCAGCAGCCTCGTAACCGGGGAGCTGTTTTTT

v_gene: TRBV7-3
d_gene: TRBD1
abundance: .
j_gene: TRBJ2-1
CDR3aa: CASSLRDREDNEQFF
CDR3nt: TGTGCCAGCAGCCTGCGGGACAGGGAGGACAATGAGCAGTTCTTC

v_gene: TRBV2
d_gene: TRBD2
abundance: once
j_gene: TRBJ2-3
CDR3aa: CASSGGLAGPKGDTQYF
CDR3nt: TGTGCCAGCAGTGGGGGACTAGCGGGGCCCAAGGGAGATACGCAGTATTTT

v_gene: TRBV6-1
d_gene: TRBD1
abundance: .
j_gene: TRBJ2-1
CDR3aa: CASSEIGQGASDEQFF
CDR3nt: TGTGCCAGCAGTGAGATAGGACAGGGGGCGTCCGATGAGCAGTTCTTC

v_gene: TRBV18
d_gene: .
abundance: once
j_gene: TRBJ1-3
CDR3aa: CASSADRNTIYF
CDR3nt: TGTGCCAGCTCAGCAGACAGAAACACCATATATTTT